A single sample gave rise to the 18 T cell receptor beta chains below, sequenced in a study of cytomegalovirus exposure and HLA in healthy donors. The PCR was carried out with 60 Vbeta primers and 13 Jbeta primers. Using immunoSEQ multiplex PCR, the repertoire was profiled, and TCRdb retains in-frame clones only, with some absent. The table has approximately 77,000 clones, around 78% seen once; the top ten hold 4% to 5.5%. The sequencing sample was made of PBMCs. The receptors were gathered from a man between 40 and 49 years old in good health and CMV-seronegative.

V and J are TRBV28 and TRBJ1-3; D might be TRBD1 (6 bases). The V gene's germline CDR1 is MDHEN and CDR2 SYDVKM. The ends were cut back, 5 bases at V and 9 bases at J, with 17 bases in the middle. This CDR3 region has 14 residues. CDR3 sequence (DNA): TGTGCCAGCAGTGCGACCCGGGGGGCTGGCACCATATATTTT. It translates to CASSATRGAGTIYF.

The chain recombines TRBV2 with TRBJ1-2; TRBD1 agrees at 8 bases. The V gene's germline CDR1 is SNHLY and CDR2 FYNNEI. The CDR3 loop spans 15 amino acids. Unmatched junction bases numbered 7, after V lost 6 bases and J lost 1 base. The CDR3 loop is CASRPGTGRNYGYTF. The CDR3 DNA reads as TGTGCCAGCAGACCCGGGACAGGCCGTAACTATGGCTACACCTTC.

The chain recombines TRBV7-9 with TRBJ2-1, with a possible D match to TRBD2 (6 bases). CDR1 SEHNR and CDR2 FQNEAQ come from the germline V gene (reference sequence). CDR3 length: 14 amino acids. Deletions cut 0 bases from V and 5 bases from J, with 8 bases between. The CDR3 protein is CASSLAGSDNEQFF. Written as DNA, the CDR3 is TGTGCCAGCAGCTTAGCCGGGAGTGACAATGAGCAGTTCTTC.

This sequence joins TRBV5-1 and TRBJ1-1, with TRBD1 matching over 7 bases. The CDR3 covers 18 residues. The germline CDR1 and CDR2 sequences are SGHRS and YFSETQ. V lost 3 bases to trimming and J lost 1 base; unmatched junction nucleotides: 15. The CDR3, as DNA: TGCGCCAGCAGCTGGACCTTCACAGGGGCGGGTCCGAACACTGAAGCTTTCTTT. It codes for CASSWTFTGAGPNTEAFF. Full variable domain (outside the CDR3, taken from reference TRBV5-1 and TRBJ1-1): KAGVTQTPRYLIKTRGQQVTLSCSPISGHRSVSWYQQTPGQGLQFLFEYFSETQRNKGNFPGRFSGRQFSNSRSEMNVSTLELGDSALYLCASSWTFTGAGPNTEAFFGQGTRLTVV.

The CDR3: CASSGPAGAYEQYF. DNA of the CDR3: TGTGCCAGCAGCGGACCGGCGGGCGCCTACGAGCAGTACTTC. The chain uses TRBV5-4 and TRBJ2-7; the D gene is possibly TRBD2 (5 bases). V lost 4 bases, J lost 2 bases, and 13 bases lay in between. CDR1 is SGHNT and CDR2 is YYREEE in the germline V gene (reference sequence). The CDR3 sequence is 14 residues long.

This chain links TRBV28 with TRBJ2-5; tentative D call: TRBD1 (6 bases). Between the trimmed V and J ends, which lost 3 bases and 5 bases, there was a span of 16 bases. Germline-derived CDR1 and CDR2 are MDHEN and SYDVKM. CDR3 length: 15 residues. Here the CDR3 reads CASSFGRGRGETQYF. CDR3 sequence (DNA): TGTGCCAGCAGTTTTGGCAGGGGTCGAGGGGAGACCCAGTACTTC.

This chain uses TRBV6-5 with TRBJ1-5, with 7 bases fitting TRBD1. The ends lost 9 bases at V and 5 bases at J; junction bases unmatched: 4. Germline V gives CDR1 MNHEY, CDR2 SVGAGI. CDR3 length: 12 amino acids. The CDR3 region is CASDRVYQPQHF. CDR3 nucleotides: TGTGCCAGTGACAGGGTTTATCAGCCCCAGCATTTT.

This clone is a singleton in its sample. J is TRBJ2-3 and V is TRBV4-3; 13 positions match TRBD2. The CDR3 is made up of 19 amino acids. Trimming cost V 0 bases and J 1 base; bases outside gene matches: 7. Germline CDR1 LGHNA, CDR2 YSLEER. The CDR3 spells CASSQDWTSGSSGTDTQYF. The CDR3 coding sequence is TGCGCCAGCAGCCAAGATTGGACTAGCGGGAGCTCCGGCACAGATACGCAGTATTTT.

The J gene is TRBJ2-7, the V gene TRBV7-9; perhaps TRBD1 as D (5 bases). V was cut by 4 bases and J by 6 bases, with 19 bases left in between. This CDR3 comprises 15 residues. Germline lookup yields CDR1 SEHNR and CDR2 FQNEAQ (reference sequence). CDR3 residues: CASSSLQGYLGEQYF. Written as DNA, the CDR3 is TGTGCCAGCAGCTCTCTTCAGGGCTACTTGGGCGAGCAGTACTTC.

V is TRBV29-1 and J is TRBJ1-2; weak D call: TRBD1 (6 bases). V gave up 6 bases and J gave up 5 bases, with 16 bases separating them. From germline, CDR1 is SQVTM and CDR2 ANQGSEA. The CDR3 runs to 13 residues. The CDR3 loop reads CSVDTGLLYGYTF. The CDR3 nucleotides read TGCAGCGTCGACACAGGGTTACTATATGGCTACACCTTC.

J is TRBJ2-3 and V is TRBV19; TRBD2 matches at 8 bases. The CDR3 runs 12 residues. Germline CDR1 LNHDA, CDR2 SQIVND (reference sequence). V lost 4 bases to trimming and J lost 6 bases; unmatched junction nucleotides: 0. CDR3 loop: CASSSGGDTQYF. CDR3 nucleotide sequence: TGTGCCAGTAGTAGCGGGGGGGATACGCAGTATTTT. Full variable domain (outside the CDR3, taken from reference TRBV19 and TRBJ2-3): DGGITQSPKYLFRKEGQNVTLSCEQNLNHDAMYWYRQDPGQGLRLIYYSQIVNDFQKGDIAEGYSVSREKKESFPLTVTSAQKNPTAFYLCASSSGGDTQYFGPGTRLTVL.

Written as DNA, the CDR3 is TGTGCCAGCAGCCCGGCAGGGAGGCGGACCTACAATGAGCAGTTCTTC. This translates into CASSPAGRRTYNEQFF. The J gene is TRBJ2-1, the V gene TRBV7-3; TRBD2 might be the D (6 bases). Trimming removed 5 bases from V and 2 bases from J, with 16 bases in between. CDR1 and CDR2 from the germline V gene are SGHTA and FQGTGA. The CDR3 extends over 16 amino acids. The variable domain in full, completed from reference TRBV7-3 and TRBJ2-1, reads GAGVSQTPSNKVTEKGKYVELRCDPISGHTALYWYRQSLGQGPEFLIYFQGTGAADDSGLPNDRFFAVRPEGSVSTLKIQRTERGDSAVYLCASSPAGRRTYNEQFFGPGTRLTVL.

The V and J genes are TRBV9 and TRBJ2-5, with 8 bases aligning to TRBD2. Germline-derived CDR1 and CDR2 are SGDLS and YYNGEE. This CDR3 has 15 residues. The trim removed 1 base at V and 5 bases at J, leaving 7 bases unmatched. CDR3 DNA: TGTGCCAGCAGCGTACATTGGCGGGGGGTGGAGACCCAGTACTTC. Protein product: CASSVHWRGVETQYF.

This clone appeared a few times. This chain joins TRBV7-8 and TRBJ2-7, with D tentatively TRBD1 (5 bases). Trimming pared 4 bases from V and 2 bases from J, leaving 9 bases between. Germline V gives CDR1 SGHVS, CDR2 FQNEAQ. The CDR3 consists of 13 residues. The CDR3 DNA reads TGTGCCAGCAGCTCGCGACAGACCTACGAGCAGTACTTC. It encodes CASSSRQTYEQYF.

A few counts support this clone. The chain combines TRBV6-5 with TRBJ2-2; D remains ambiguous. This CDR3 comprises 12 residues. Germline V CDR1 and CDR2: MNHEY, SVGAGI. Trimming removed 6 bases from V and 5 bases from J, with 7 bases in between. The CDR3 region has the DNA TGTGCCAGCAGCCGAACTACCGGGGAGCTGTTTTTT. Its translation is CASSRTTGELFF.

The genes are TRBV29-1 and TRBJ2-7; 11 bases match TRBD2. This CDR3 has 15 residues. Germline trimming cut 7 bases from V and 0 bases from J; bases unmatched to any gene: 8. In germline, CDR1 is SQVTM, CDR2 ANQGSEA. CDR3 region: CSGGVAGGSSYEQYF. The CDR3 coding sequence is TGCAGCGGCGGGGTAGCGGGAGGGAGCTCCTACGAGCAGTACTTC.

The chain joins TRBV5-6 to TRBJ2-1; perhaps TRBD2 as D (5 bases). The CDR3 has 16 amino acids. Trimming removed 2 bases at V and 3 bases at J, with 15 bases between. The germline V gene encodes CDR1 SGHDT and CDR2 YYEEEE. This chain's CDR3 is CASSLPPTRNYNEQFF. CDR3 bases: TGTGCCAGCAGCTTACCCCCAACTAGAAACTACAATGAGCAGTTCTTC.

This chain uses TRBV5-4 with TRBJ2-7; 8 bases match TRBD1. The CDR3 totals 16 residues. J was trimmed by 2 bases and V by 4 bases; bases with no gene match: 11. From germline, CDR1 is SGHNT and CDR2 YYREEE (reference sequence). The chain's CDR3 is CASSGITGGTAYEQYF. In DNA form, the CDR3 reads TGTGCCAGCAGCGGGATCACAGGGGGTACAGCCTACGAGCAGTACTTC.